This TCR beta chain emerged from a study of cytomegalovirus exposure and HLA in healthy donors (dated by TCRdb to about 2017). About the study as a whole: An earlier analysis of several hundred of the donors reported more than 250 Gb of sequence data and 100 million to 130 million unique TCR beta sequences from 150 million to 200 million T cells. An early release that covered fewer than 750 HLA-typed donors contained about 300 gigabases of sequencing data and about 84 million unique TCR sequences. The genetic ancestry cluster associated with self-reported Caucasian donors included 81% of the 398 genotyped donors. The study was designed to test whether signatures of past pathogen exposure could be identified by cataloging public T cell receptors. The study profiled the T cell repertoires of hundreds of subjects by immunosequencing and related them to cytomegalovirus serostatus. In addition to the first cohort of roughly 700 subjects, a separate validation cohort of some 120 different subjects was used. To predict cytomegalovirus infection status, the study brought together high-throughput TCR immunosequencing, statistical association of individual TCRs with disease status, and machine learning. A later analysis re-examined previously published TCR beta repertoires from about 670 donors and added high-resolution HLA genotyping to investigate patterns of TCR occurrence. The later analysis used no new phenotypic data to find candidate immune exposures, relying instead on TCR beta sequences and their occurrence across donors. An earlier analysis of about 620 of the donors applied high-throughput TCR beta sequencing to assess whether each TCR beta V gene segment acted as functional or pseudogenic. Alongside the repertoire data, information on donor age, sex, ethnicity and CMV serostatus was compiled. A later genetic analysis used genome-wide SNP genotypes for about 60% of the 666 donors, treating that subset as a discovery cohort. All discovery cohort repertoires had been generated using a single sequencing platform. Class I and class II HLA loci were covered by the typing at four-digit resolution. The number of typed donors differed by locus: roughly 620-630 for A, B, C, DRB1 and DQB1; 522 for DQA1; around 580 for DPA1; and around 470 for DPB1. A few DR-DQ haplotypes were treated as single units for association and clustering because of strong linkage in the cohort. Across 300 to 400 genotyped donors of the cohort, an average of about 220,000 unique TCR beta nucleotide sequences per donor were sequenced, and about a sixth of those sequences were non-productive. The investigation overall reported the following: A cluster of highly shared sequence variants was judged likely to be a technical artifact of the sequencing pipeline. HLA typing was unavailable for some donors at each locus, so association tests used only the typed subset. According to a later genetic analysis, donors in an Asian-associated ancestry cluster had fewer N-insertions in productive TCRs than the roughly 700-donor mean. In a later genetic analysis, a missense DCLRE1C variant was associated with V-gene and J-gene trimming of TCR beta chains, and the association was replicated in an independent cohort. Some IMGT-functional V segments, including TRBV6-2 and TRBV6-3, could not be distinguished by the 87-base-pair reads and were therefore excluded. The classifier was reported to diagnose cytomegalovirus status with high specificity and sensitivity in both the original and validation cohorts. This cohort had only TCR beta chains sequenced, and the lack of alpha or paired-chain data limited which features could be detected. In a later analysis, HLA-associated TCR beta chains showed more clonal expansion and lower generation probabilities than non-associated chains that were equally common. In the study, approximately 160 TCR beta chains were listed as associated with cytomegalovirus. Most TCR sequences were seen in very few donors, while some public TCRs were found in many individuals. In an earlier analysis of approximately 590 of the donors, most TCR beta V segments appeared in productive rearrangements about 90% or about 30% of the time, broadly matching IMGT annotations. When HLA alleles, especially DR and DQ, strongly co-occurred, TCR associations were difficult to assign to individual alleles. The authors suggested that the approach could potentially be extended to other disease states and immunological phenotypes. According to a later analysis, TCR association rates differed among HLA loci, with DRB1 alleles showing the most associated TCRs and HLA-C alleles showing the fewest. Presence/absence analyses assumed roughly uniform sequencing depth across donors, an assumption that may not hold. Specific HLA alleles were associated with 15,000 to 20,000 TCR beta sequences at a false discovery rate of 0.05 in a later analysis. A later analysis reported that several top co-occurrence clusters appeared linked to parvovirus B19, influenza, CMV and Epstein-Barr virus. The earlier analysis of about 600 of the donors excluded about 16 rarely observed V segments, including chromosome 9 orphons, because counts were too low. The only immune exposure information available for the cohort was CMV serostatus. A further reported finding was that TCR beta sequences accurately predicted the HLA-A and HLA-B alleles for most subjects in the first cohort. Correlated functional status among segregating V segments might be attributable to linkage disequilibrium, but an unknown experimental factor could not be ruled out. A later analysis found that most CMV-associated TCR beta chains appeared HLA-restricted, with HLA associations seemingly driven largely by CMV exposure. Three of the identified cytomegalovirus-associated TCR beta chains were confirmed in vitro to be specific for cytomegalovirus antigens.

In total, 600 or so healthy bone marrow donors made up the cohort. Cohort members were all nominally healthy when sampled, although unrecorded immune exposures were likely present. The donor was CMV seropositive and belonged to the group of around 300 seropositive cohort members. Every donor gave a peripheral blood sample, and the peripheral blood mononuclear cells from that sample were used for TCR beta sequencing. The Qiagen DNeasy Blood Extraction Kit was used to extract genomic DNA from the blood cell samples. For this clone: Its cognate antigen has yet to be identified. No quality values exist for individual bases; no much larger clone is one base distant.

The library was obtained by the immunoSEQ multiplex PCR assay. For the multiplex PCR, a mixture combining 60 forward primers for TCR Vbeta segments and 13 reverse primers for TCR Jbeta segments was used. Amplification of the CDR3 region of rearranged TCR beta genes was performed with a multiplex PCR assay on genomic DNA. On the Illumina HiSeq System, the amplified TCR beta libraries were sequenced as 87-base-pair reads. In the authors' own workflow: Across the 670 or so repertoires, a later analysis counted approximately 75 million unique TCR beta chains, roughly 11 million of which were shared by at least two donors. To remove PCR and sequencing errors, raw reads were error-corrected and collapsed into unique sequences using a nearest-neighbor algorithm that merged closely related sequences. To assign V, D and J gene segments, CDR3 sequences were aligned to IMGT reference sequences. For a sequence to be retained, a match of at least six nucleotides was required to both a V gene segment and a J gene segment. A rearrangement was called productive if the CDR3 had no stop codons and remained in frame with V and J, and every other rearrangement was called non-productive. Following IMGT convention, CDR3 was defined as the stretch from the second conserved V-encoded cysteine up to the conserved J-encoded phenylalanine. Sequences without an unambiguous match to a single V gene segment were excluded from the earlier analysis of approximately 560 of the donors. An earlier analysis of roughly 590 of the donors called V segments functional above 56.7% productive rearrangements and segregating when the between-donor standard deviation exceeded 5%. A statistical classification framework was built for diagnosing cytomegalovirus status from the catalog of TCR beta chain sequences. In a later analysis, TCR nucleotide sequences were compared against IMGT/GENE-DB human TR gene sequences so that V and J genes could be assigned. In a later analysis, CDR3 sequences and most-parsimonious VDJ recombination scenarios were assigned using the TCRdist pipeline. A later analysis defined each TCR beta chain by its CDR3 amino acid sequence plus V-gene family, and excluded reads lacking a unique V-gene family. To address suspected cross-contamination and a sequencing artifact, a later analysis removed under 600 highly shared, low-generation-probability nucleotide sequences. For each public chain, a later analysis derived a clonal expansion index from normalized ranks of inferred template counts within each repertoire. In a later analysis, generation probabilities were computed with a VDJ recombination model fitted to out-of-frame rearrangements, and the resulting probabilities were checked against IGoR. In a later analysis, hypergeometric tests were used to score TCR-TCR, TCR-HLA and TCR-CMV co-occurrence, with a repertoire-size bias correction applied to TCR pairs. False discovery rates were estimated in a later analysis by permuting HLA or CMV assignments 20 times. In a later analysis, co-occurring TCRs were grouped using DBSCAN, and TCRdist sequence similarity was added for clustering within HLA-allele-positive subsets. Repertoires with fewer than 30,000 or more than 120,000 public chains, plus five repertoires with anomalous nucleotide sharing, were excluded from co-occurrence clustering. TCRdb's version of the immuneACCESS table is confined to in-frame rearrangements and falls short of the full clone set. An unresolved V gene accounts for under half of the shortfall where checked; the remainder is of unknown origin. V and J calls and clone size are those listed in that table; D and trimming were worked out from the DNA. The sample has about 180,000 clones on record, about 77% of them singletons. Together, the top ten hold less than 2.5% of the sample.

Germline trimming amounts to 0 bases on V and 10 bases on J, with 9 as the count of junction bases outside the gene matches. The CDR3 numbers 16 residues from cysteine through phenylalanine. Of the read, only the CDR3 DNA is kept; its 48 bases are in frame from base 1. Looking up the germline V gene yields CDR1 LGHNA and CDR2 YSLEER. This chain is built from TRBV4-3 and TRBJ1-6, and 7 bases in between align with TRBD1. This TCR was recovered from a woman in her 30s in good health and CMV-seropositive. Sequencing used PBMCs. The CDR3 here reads CASSQDVRQGGSPLHF. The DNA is TGCGCCAGCAGCCAAGACGTCCGACAGGGTGGATCACCCCTCCACTTT.